Listed here is a single T cell receptor beta chain. The antigen is not known. For the second PCR, which ran for about 7 to 11 cycles, a sample-barcoded 5' primer and a J-beta primer mix were used. TCRdb re-called the 5' RACE reads with MiXCR, one entry per CDR3 protein. The top ten clones hold 7% to 9% of a sample with around 1,500,000 distinct CDR3 sequences, approximately 42% of them seen once. These data belong to a study of blood T cells in healthy people across ages. The length of the CDR3 is 14 residues. Germline V gene lookup returns CDR1 SGHKS and CDR2 YYEKEE (reference sequence). V was clipped by 3 bases and J by 5 bases, with 14 bases between them. It was roughly 10 milliliters of peripheral blood that were drawn from each donor. Overall study results and limits: Naive T cell percentage and TCR beta diversity correlated strongly. Per million T cells, TCR beta diversity dropped roughly linearly as age increased.

V gene TRBV5-5 combines with J gene TRBJ1-2; a possible D gene is TRBD1 (5 bases). This clonotype was obtained from a woman aged 18-35 years in good health. Sequencing was done on a sample of blood. The CDR3 loop is CASSWEPRGYGYTF. In DNA, the CDR3 is TGTGCCAGCAGCTGGGAACCCCGGGGGTATGGCTACACCTTC.